This is a list of T cell receptor beta chains from one sample in a study of T-cell memory formation after mild COVID-19. Using its own MiXCR run on the 5' RACE reads, TCRdb lists one record per CDR3 protein. The table shows about 340,000 distinct CDR3 sequences, with approximately 13% occurring only once. The sample consisted of PBMCs or a T cell subset sorted from them (not recorded which). Every receptor here comes from a man younger than 35 who had mild COVID-19 (a few samples of this study predate the infection). Cell type and time point are not known. Each CDR3 is given with its conserved first and last residue. The D gene is left open where the match is weak. Clone size is not always given. Where it is, it says once, few, many or a class for expanded clones.

V	D	J	size	DNA	CDR3
TRBV4-3	NA	TRBJ1-1	few	TGCGCCAGCAGCCAAGTTGGGACCTCCACTGAAGCTTTCTTT	CASSQVGTSTEAFF
TRBV10-3	NA	TRBJ2-1	few	TGTGCCATCAGTCGGAATCCTGGACAGCCCTACAATGAGCAGTTCTTC	CAISRNPGQPYNEQFF
TRBV20-1	TRBD1	TRBJ2-3	NA	TGCAGTGCTGGGGACAGGACAGATACGCAGTATTTT	CSAGDRTDTQYF
TRBV29-1	NA	TRBJ2-5	NA	TGCAGCGTTGACAGGGGTATCGGAGAGACCCAGTACTTC	CSVDRGIGETQYF
TRBV27	NA	TRBJ1-6	few	TGTGCCAGCCGGGGGGGGGAGTTAAAGGATAATTCACCCCTCCACTTT	CASRGGELKDNSPLHF
TRBV20-1	NA	TRBJ2-5	few	TGCAGTGCTAGCCTAGCCCGGGAGACCCAGTACTTC	CSASLARETQYF
TRBV10-3	TRBD2	TRBJ2-2	NA	TGTGCCATCAGTGAGTCGGGAGGGGTGGTGACCGGGGAGCTGTTTTTT	CAISESGGVVTGELFF
TRBV6-2/TRBV6-3	NA	TRBJ1-5	many	TGTGCCAGCAAAGACAGCAATCAGCCCCAGCATTTT	CASKDSNQPQHF
TRBV6-6	NA	TRBJ2-5	few	TGTGCCAGCAGTTACTCCTTCACAGGCCAAGAGACCCAGTACTTC	CASSYSFTGQETQYF
TRBV5-4	NA	TRBJ2-1	many	TGTGCCAGCAGCTTGGACGAGAACAATGAGCAGTTCTTC	CASSLDENNEQFF
TRBV2	TRBD2	TRBJ2-3	few	TGTGCCAGCAGCCCCCGCGGGAGCGGGGGCACAGATACGCAGTATTTT	CASSPRGSGGTDTQYF
TRBV5-1	NA	TRBJ1-1	NA	TGCGCCAGCAGCTTGGGCCTCAGCTCCTTGATCACTGAAGCTTTCTTT	CASSLGLSSLITEAFF
TRBV6-1	TRBD2	TRBJ2-5	many	TGTGCCAGCAGGGGACTAGCGGGGGGCCGGTGGGAGACCCAGTACTTC	CASRGLAGGRWETQYF
TRBV7-9	NA	TRBJ1-1	few	TGTGCCAGCAGCTTGGACAGAGGGCCGTGGGCTTTCTTT	CASSLDRGPWAFF
TRBV7-9	NA	TRBJ2-4	few	TGTGCCAGCAGCTTAAATTTGGCGAGGACAGAAAACATTCAGTACTTC	CASSLNLARTENIQYF
TRBV7-6	NA	TRBJ1-3	few	TGTGCCAGCCAAGCCGGGGCGTTCTCTGGAAACACCATATATTTT	CASQAGAFSGNTIYF
TRBV6-2/TRBV6-3	NA	TRBJ2-5	NA	TGTGCCAGCAGCCAAGGGACGGACCAGTACTTC	CASSQGTDQYF
TRBV6-5	NA	TRBJ1-6	few	TGTGCCAGCAGAGCAACGGCAGCCGCCAATTCACCCCTCCACTTT	CASRATAAANSPLHF
TRBV30	NA	TRBJ2-2	few	TGTGCCCGCGCCAGTATTAGGTCCGGGGAGCTGTTTTTT	CARASIRSGELFF
TRBV15	NA	TRBJ1-2	many	TGTGCCACCAGCAGAGCCGGGACCCCCGGGAATGGCTACACCTTC	CATSRAGTPGNGYTF
TRBV5-1	TRBD1	TRBJ2-1	NA	TGCGCCAGCAGCTTGGAGCAGGGGGCGAGGAATGAGCAGTTCTTC	CASSLEQGARNEQFF
TRBV5-1	NA	TRBJ1-1	few	TGCGCCAGCAGCCAACAGGGCCCCCCTTCGAACACTGAAGCTTTCTTT	CASSQQGPPSNTEAFF
TRBV7-9	NA	TRBJ2-7	NA	TGTGCCAGCAGCCCAGAAGCAGTCTCCTACGAGCAGTACTTC	CASSPEAVSYEQYF
TRBV6-5	NA	TRBJ2-7	NA	TGTGCCAGCAGTAACCTTCAGGGATCCCACGAGCAGTACTTC	CASSNLQGSHEQYF
TRBV2	NA	TRBJ2-2	NA	TGTGCCAGCAGTGAAGCGCTGGCAACCGGGGAGCTGTTTTTT	CASSEALATGELFF
TRBV4-2	TRBD1	TRBJ1-6	few	TGTGCCAGCAGCCAAGATCCCGGACAGGGTAATAATTCACCCCTCCACTTT	CASSQDPGQGNNSPLHF
TRBV18	TRBD1	TRBJ2-7	NA	TGTGCCAGCTCACCTGACAGGGTAGGCCACGAGCAGTACTTC	CASSPDRVGHEQYF
TRBV7-2	NA	TRBJ2-5	many	TGTGCCAGCAGCTTTCAGGGACGCCAAGAGACCCAGTACTTC	CASSFQGRQETQYF
TRBV5-1	NA	TRBJ2-5	many	TGCGCCAGCCGAGAGCGCCAAGAGACCCAGTACTTC	CASRERQETQYF
TRBV6-2/TRBV6-3	TRBD1	TRBJ2-7	NA	TGTGCCAGCAGCTGGGGCAGGGGGCGAACCTACGAGCAGTACTTC	CASSWGRGRTYEQYF
TRBV9	NA	TRBJ1-1	few	TGTGCCAGCAGCGTAGATGGGGACGGCCCTTCAGCTTTCTTT	CASSVDGDGPSAFF
TRBV3-1	NA	TRBJ1-1	many	TGTGCCAGCCGGTCAGGGGAGGGGATGACTGAAGCTTTCTTT	CASRSGEGMTEAFF
TRBV20-1	TRBD1	TRBJ1-1	NA	TGCAGTGCTAGAAGGGACAGGGTCACTGAAGCTTTCTTT	CSARRDRVTEAFF
TRBV12-3/TRBV12-4	NA	TRBJ1-1	NA	TGTGCCAGCATCTTTGGAGGGGCTAACACTGAAGCTTTCTTT	CASIFGGANTEAFF
TRBV9	TRBD2	TRBJ2-3	few	TGTGCCAGCAGCGTAGAGCCGGGGGGGCCAGGGAATACGCAGTATTTT	CASSVEPGGPGNTQYF
TRBV7-3	TRBD1	TRBJ1-1	few	TGTGCCAGCAGCCCGATGGGACAGAGCACTGAAGCTTTCTTT	CASSPMGQSTEAFF
TRBV7-9	NA	TRBJ2-1	many	TGTGCCAGCAGCGTTAGGTACAATGAGCAGTTCTTC	CASSVRYNEQFF
TRBV7-3	TRBD2	TRBJ2-1	many	TGTGCCAGCAGCCGGTGGGGACTAGCGAGAAATGAGCAGTTCTTC	CASSRWGLARNEQFF
TRBV5-1	NA	TRBJ2-3	NA	TGCGCCAGCAGCTTGCTAGGGCCTAGCACAGATACGCAGTATTTT	CASSLLGPSTDTQYF
TRBV5-1	TRBD1	TRBJ2-5	few	TGCGCCAGCAGCTTGGCCGTACAGGGGGGAGAAGAGACCCAGTACTTC	CASSLAVQGGEETQYF
TRBV6-2/TRBV6-3	TRBD2	TRBJ2-1	NA	TGTGCGGGTCGGCGGGGGGGCCTCGATGAGCAGTTCTTC	CAGRRGGLDEQFF
TRBV3-1	NA	TRBJ2-3	few	TGTGCCAGCAGCCAAGCCAGCGCAGATACGCAGTATTTT	CASSQASADTQYF
TRBV5-1	NA	TRBJ2-3	NA	TGCGCCAGCAGCTCGCAGGGGCTGGTGGCAGATACGCAGTATTTT	CASSSQGLVADTQYF
TRBV6-2/TRBV6-3	NA	TRBJ1-1	once	TGTGCCAGCAGTTATCAGGGACAACACATGAACACTGAAGCTTTCTTT	CASSYQGQHMNTEAFF
TRBV7-3	NA	TRBJ2-5	few	TGTGCCAGCAGCCGGGAGCGGCAAGAGACCCAGTACTTC	CASSRERQETQYF
TRBV28	NA	TRBJ2-1	NA	TGTGCCACAACTAGCAGCACCTACAATGAGCAGTTCTTC	CATTSSTYNEQFF
TRBV7-3	NA	TRBJ1-2	NA	TGTGCCAGCAGCTTAGATCGGCAAGACTATGGCTACACCTTC	CASSLDRQDYGYTF
TRBV4-3	NA	TRBJ2-1	many	TGCGCCAGCAGCCCTGGGACGGCTTCCTACAATGAGCAGTTCTTC	CASSPGTASYNEQFF
TRBV6-6	TRBD1	TRBJ2-5	few	TGTGCCAGCAGCTCAGGGGGCTGGTATGAGACCCAGTACTTC	CASSSGGWYETQYF
TRBV4-1	NA	TRBJ2-7	many	TGCGCCAGCAGCCAAGATCCCGGGACAAATTACGAGCAGTACTTC	CASSQDPGTNYEQYF
TRBV5-1	TRBD2	TRBJ2-3	NA	TGCGCCAGCAGCTTGGGGGTAGCGGGGGGTACAGATACGCAGTATTTT	CASSLGVAGGTDTQYF